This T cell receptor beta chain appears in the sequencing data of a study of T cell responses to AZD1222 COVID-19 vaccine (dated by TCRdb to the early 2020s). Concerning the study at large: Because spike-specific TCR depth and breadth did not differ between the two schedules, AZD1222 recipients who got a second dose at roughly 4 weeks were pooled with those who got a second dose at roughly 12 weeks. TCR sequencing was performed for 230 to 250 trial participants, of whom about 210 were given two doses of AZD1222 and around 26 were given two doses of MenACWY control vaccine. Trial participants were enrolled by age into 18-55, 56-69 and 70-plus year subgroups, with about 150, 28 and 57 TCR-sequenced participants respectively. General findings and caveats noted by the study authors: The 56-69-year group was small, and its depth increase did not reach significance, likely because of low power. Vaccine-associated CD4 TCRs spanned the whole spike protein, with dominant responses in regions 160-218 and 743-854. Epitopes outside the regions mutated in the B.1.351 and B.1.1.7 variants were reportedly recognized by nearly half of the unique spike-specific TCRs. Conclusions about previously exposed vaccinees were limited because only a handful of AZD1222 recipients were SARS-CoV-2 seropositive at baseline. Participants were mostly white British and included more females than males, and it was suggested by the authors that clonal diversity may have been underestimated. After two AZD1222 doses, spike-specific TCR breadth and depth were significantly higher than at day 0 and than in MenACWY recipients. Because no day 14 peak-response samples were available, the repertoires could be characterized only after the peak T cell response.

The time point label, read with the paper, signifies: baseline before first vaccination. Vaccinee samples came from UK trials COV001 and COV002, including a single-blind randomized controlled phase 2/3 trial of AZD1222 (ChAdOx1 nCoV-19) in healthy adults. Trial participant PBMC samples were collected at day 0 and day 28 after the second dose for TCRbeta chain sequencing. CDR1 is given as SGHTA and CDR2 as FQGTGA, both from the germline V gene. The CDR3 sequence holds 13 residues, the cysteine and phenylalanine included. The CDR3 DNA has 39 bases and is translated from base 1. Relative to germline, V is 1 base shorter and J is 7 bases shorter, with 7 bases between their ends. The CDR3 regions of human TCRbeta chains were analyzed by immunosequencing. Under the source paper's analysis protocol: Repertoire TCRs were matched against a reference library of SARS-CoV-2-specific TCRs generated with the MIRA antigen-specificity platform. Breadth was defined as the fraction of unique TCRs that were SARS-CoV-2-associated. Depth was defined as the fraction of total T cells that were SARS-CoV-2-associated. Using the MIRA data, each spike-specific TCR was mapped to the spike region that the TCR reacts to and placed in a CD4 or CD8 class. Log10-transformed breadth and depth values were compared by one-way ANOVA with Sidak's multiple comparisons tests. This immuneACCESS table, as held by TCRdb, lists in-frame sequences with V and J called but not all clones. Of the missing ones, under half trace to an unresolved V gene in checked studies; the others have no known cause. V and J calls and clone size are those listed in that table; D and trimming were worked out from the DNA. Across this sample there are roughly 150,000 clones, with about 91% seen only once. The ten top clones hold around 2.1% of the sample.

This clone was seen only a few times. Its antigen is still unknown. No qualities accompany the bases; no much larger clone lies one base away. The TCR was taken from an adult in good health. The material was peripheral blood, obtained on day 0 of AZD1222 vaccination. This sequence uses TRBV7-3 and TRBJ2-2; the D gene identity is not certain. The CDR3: CASSLIPNGELFF. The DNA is TGTGCCAGCAGCTTAATTCCTAACGGGGAGCTGTTTTTT.